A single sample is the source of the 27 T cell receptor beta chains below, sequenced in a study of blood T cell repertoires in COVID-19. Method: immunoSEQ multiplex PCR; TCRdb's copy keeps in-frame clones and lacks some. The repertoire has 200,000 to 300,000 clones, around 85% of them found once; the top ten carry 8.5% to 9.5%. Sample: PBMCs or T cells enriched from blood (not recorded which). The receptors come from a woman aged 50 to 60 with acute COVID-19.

CDR3 in amino acids: CASSPRSGTGSGYTF. CDR3 in DNA: TGTGCCAGCTCACCTCGTAGTGGGACAGGGTCCGGCTACACCTTC. The chain is built from TRBV18 and TRBJ1-2; 9 bases map to TRBD1. The V and J ends lost 3 bases and 8 bases, in that order; junction bases with no gene match: 10. This CDR3 region has 15 residues. CDR1 KGHSH and CDR2 LQKENI come from the germline V gene.

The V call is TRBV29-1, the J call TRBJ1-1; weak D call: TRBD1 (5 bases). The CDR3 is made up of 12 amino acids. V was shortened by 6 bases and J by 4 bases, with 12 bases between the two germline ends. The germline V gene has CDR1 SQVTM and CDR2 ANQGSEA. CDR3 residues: CSVSGAITEAFF. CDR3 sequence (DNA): TGCAGCGTATCTGGGGCCATCACTGAAGCTTTCTTT. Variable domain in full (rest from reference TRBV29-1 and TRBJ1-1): SAVISQKPSRDICQRGTSLTIQCQVDSQVTMMFWYRQQPGQSLTLIATANQGSEATYESGFVIDKFPISRPNLTFSTLTVSNMSPEDSSIYLCSVSGAITEAFFGQGTRLTVV.

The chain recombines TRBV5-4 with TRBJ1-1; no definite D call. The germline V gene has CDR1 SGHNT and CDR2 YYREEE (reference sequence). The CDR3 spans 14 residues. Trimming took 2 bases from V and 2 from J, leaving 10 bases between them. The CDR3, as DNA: TGTGCCAGCAGCTTTTCTTCGGGAAACACTGAAGCTTTCTTT. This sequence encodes CASSFSSGNTEAFF.

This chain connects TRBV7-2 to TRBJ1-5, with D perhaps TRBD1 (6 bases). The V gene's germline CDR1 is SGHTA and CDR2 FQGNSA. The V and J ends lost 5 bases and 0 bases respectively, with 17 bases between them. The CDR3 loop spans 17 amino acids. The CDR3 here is CASSHRGGRGSNQPQHF. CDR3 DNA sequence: TGTGCCAGCAGCCACCGCGGGGGCAGGGGTAGCAATCAGCCCCAGCATTTT.

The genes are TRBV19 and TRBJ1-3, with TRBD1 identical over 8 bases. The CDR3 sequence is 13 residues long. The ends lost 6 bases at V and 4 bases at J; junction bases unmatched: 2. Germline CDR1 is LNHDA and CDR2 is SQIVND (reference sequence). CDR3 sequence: CASRDRGGNTIYF. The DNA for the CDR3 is TGTGCCAGTAGAGACAGGGGAGGAAACACCATATATTTT.

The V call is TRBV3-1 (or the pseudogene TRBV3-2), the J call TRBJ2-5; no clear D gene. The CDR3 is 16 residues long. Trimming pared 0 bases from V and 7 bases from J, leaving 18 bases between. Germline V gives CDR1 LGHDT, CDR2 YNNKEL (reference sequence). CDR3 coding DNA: TGTGCCAGCAGCCAAGATTTGGCCCTGGAAGAGGCGACCCAGTACTTC. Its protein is CASSQDLALEEATQYF.

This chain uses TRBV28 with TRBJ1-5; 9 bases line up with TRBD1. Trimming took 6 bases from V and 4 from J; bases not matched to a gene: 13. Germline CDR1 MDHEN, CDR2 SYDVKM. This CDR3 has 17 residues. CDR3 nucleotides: TGTGCCAGCAGCCTCGTACAGGGGGCAAAGAGAAATCAGCCCCAGCATTTT. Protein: CASSLVQGAKRNQPQHF.

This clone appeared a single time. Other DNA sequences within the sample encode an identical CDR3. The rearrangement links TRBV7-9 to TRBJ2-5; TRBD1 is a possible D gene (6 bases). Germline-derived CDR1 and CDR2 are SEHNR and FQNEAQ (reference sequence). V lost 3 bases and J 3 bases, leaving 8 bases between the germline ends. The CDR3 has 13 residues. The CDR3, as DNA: TGTGCCAGCAGCTTCAGGGGAGAAGAGACCCAGTACTTC. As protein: CASSFRGEETQYF.

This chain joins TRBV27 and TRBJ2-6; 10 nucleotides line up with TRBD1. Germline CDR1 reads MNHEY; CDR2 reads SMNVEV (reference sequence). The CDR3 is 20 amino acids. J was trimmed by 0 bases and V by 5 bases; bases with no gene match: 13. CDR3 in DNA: TGTGCCAGCAGTCCAGGATCGACAGGGGGCGAACTCTCTGGGGCCAACGTCCTGACTTTC. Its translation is CASSPGSTGGELSGANVLTF.

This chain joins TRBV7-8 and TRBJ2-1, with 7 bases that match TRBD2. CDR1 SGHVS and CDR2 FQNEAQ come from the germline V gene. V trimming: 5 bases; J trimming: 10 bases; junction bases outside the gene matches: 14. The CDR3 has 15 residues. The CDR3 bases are TGTGCCAGCAGCGCCCCGCGGAGCGGGGCCAGGGAGCAGTTCTTC. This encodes CASSAPRSGAREQFF.

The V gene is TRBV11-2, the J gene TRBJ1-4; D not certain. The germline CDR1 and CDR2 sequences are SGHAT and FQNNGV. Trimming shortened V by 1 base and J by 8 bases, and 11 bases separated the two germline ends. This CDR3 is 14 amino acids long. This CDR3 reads CASSLGAVTEKLFF. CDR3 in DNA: TGTGCCAGCAGCTTAGGGGCAGTTACGGAAAAACTGTTTTTT.

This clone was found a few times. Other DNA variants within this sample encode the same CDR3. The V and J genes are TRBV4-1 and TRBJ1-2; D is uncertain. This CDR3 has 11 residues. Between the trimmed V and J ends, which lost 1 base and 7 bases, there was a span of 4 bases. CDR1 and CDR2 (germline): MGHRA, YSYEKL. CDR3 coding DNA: TGCGCCAGCAGCCAAGGTCTTGGCTACACCTTC. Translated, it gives CASSQGLGYTF.

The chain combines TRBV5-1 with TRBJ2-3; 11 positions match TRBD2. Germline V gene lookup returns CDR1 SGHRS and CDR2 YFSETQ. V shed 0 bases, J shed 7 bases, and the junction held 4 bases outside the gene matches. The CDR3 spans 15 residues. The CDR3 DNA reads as TGCGCCAGCAGCTTGGCTTCTAGCGGGGGGTATACGCAGTATTTT. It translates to CASSLASSGGYTQYF.

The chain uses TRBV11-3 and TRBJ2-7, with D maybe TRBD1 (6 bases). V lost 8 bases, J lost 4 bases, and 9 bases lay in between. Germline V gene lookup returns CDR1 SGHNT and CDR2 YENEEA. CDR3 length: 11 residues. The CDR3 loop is CASSRGYEQYF. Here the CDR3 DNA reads TGTGCCAGCTCTAGGGGGTACGAGCAGTACTTC. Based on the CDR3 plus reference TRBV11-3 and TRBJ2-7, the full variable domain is EAGVVQSPRYKIIEKKQPVAFWCNPISGHNTLYWYLQNLGQGPELLIRYENEEAVDDSQLPKDRFSAERLKGVDSTLKIQPAELGDSAVYLCASSRGYEQYFGPGTRLTVT.

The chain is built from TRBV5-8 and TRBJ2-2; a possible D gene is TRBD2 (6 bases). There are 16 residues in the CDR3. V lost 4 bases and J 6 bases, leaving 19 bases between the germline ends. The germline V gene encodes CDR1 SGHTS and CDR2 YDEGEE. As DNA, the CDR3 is TGTGCCAGCAGCCGCGGGACGTCGTACGTATCCGGGGAGCTGTTTTTT. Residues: CASSRGTSYVSGELFF.

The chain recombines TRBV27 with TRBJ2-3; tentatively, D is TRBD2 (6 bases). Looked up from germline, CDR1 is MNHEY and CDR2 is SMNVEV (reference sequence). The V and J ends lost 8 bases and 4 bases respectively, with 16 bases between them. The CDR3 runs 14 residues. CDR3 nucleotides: TGTGCCAGCGGGCGGCTAGCGAGTCCAGATACGCAGTATTTT. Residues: CASGRLASPDTQYF.

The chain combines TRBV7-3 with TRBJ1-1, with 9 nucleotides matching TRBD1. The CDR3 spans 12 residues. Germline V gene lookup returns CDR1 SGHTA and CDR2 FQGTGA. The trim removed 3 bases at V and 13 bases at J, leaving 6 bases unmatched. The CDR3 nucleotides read TGTGCCAGCAGCTTCCCACAGGGGGCGGTTTTCTTT. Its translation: CASSFPQGAVFF.

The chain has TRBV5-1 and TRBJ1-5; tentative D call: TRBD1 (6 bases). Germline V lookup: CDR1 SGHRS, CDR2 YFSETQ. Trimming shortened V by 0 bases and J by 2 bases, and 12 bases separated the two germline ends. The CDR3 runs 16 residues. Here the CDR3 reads CASSLAPGERNQPQHF. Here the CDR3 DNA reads TGCGCCAGCAGCTTGGCACCAGGGGAACGCAATCAGCCCCAGCATTTT.

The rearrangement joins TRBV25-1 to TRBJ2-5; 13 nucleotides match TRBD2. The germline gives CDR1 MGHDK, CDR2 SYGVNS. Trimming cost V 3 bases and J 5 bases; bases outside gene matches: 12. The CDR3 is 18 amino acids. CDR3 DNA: TGTGCCAGCAGTGACCCCGGGACTAGCGGGGTACGAGGGGAGACCCAGTACTTC. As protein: CASSDPGTSGVRGETQYF.

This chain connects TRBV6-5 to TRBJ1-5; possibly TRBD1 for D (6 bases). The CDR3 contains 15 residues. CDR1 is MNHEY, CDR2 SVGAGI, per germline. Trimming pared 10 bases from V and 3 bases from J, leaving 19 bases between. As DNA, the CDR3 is TGTGCCACCTCAAGAGGGGGGGGCCTCAATCAGCCCCAGCATTTT. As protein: CATSRGGGLNQPQHF.

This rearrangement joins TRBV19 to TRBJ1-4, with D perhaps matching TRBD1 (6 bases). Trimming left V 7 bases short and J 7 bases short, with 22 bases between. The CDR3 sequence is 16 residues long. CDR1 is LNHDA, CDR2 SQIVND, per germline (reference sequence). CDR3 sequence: CASNTSPGADGEKLFF. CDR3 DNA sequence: TGTGCCAGTAATACCTCGCCAGGGGCGGACGGTGAAAAACTGTTTTTT.

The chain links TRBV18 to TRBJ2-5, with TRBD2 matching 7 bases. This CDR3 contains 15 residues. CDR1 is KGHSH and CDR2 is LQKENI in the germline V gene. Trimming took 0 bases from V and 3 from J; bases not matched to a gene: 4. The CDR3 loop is CASSPPPGREETQYF. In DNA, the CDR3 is TGTGCCAGCTCACCACCCCCGGGGAGGGAAGAGACCCAGTACTTC.

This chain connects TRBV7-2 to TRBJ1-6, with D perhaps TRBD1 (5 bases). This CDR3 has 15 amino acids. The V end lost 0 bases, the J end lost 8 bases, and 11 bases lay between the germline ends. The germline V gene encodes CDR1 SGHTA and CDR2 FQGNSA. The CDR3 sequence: CASSLAGGSYSPLHF. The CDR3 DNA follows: TGTGCCAGCAGCTTAGCGGGGGGGAGTTATTCACCCCTCCACTTT.

In nucleotides, the CDR3 is TGTGCCAGCAGCTTAAAGGGGGCCACTGAAGCTTTCTTT. As protein: CASSLKGATEAFF. V and J are TRBV7-6 and TRBJ1-1, with 7 nucleotides matching TRBD1. The germline gives CDR1 SGHVS, CDR2 FNYEAQ. Losses at the gene ends were 2 bases for V and 4 bases for J; bases not matched to a gene: 1. The CDR3 is 13 residues long.

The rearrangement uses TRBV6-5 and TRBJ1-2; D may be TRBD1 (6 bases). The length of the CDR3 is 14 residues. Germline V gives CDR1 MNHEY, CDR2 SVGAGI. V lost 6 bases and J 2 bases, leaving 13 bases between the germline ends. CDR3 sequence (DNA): TGTGCCAGCAGAGCCTACCAGGGGAACTATGGCTACACCTTC. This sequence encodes CASRAYQGNYGYTF.

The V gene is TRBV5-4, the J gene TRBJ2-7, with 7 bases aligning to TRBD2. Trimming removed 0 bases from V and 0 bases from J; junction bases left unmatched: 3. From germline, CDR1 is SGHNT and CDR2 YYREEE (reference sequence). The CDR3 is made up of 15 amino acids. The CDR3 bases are TGTGCCAGCAGCTTGGCTAGGACTAGCTCCTACGAGCAGTACTTC. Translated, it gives CASSLARTSSYEQYF. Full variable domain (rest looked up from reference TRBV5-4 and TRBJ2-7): ETGVTQSPTHLIKTRGQQVTLRCSSQSGHNTVSWYQQALGQGPQFIFQYYREEENGRGNFPPRFSGLQFPNYSSELNVNALELDDSALYLCASSLARTSSYEQYFGPGTRLTVT.

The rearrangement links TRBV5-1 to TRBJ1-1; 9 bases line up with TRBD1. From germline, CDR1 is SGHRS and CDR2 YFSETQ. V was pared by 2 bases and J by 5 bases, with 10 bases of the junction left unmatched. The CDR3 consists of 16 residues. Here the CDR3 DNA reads TGCGCCAGCAGCTTATCAACAGGGGGCGCAGTGACTGAAGCTTTCTTT. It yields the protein CASSLSTGGAVTEAFF.